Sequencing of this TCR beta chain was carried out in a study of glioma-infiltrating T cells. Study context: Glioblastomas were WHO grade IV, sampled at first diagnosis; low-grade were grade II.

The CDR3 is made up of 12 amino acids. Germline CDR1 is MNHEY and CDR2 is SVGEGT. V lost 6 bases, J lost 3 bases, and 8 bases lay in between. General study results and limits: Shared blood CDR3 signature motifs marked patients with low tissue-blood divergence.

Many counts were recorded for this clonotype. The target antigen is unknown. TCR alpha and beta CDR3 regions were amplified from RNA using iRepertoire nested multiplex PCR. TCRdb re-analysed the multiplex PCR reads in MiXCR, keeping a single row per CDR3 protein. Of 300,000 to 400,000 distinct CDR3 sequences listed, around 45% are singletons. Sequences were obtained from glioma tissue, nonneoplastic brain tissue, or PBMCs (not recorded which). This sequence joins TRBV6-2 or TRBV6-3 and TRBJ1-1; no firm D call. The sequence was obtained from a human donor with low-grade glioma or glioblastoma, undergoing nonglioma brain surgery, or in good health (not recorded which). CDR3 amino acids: CASSHDYTEAFF. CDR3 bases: TGTGCCAGCAGCCACGACTACACTGAAGCTTTCTTT.